The 24 T cell receptor beta chains below all came from one sample that was sequenced in a study of control samples from healthy donors and cancer patients. Data came from immunoSEQ multiplex PCR; TCRdb stores just in-frame clones and leaves some out. Seen here are 150,000 or so clones, 90% to 95% observed once, and the top ten hold roughly 5.5%. The sample was blood. These receptors were obtained from a man aged 18 to 29 in good health.

The chain uses TRBV9 and TRBJ2-7; 8 bases match TRBD1. CDR1 and CDR2 from the germline V gene are SGDLS and YYNGEE. The CDR3 runs to 17 residues. The V gene end was trimmed by 0 bases and the J gene end by 3 bases; junction bases not matched to a gene: 11. In DNA form, the CDR3 reads TGTGCCAGCAGCGTAGCTTTTCGGACAGGGTTGTACTACGAGCAGTACTTC. It is translated as CASSVAFRTGLYYEQYF.

This sequence joins TRBV7-2 and TRBJ1-6; weak D call: TRBD1 (6 bases). The CDR3 has 15 amino acids. CDR1 SGHTA and CDR2 FQGNSA come from the germline V gene. V was shortened by 5 bases and J by 6 bases, with 14 bases between the two germline ends. This CDR3 is CASSPKTGANSPLHF. The CDR3 coding sequence is TGTGCCAGCAGCCCGAAGACAGGAGCTAATTCACCCCTCCACTTT.

This rearrangement joins TRBV9 to TRBJ2-3; D is undetermined. This CDR3 has 15 residues. Germline V gives CDR1 SGDLS, CDR2 YYNGEE. V was trimmed by 4 bases and J by 2 bases, leaving 14 bases between them. CDR3 coding DNA: TGTGCCAGCAGCTACAGCCAGGAATTCACAGATACGCAGTATTTT. This translates into CASSYSQEFTDTQYF.

This chain connects TRBV5-4 to TRBJ1-1; the D gene is possibly TRBD1 (6 bases). Germline values: CDR1 SGHNT, CDR2 YYREEE (reference sequence). There are 13 residues in the CDR3. The V and J ends lost 0 bases and 7 bases respectively, with 10 bases between them. CDR3 DNA sequence: TGTGCCAGCAGCTTGGCCGCAGGGGATGAAGCTTTCTTT. Translation gives CASSLAAGDEAFF.

The chain combines TRBV4-2 with TRBJ2-5; D is unresolved. Germline V lookup: CDR1 LGHNA, CDR2 YNFKEQ. This CDR3 has 13 amino acids. V lost 6 bases, J lost 1 base, and 9 bases lay in between. The CDR3 DNA is TGTGCCAGCAGTTTGGGTATCCAAGAGACCCAGTACTTC. Translation gives CASSLGIQETQYF.

The rearrangement uses TRBV20-1 and TRBJ1-2; unclear D gene. Germline-derived CDR1 and CDR2 are DFQATT and SNEGSKA (reference sequence). This CDR3 contains 11 residues. Trimming removed 3 bases from V and 4 bases from J, with 6 bases in between. The CDR3 loop is CSASGTYGYTF. CDR3 nucleotides: TGCAGTGCTAGTGGTACCTATGGCTACACCTTC.

This chain links TRBV7-2 with TRBJ1-5; tentative D call: TRBD1 (5 bases). CDR1 is SGHTA and CDR2 is FQGNSA in the germline V gene. The CDR3 consists of 15 residues. The V end was cut by 0 bases, the J end by 4 bases, with 10 bases between. The CDR3 loop reads CASSLAPTANQPQHF. The CDR3 DNA reads TGTGCCAGCAGCTTAGCACCGACAGCGAATCAGCCCCAGCATTTT.

V and J are TRBV11-2 and TRBJ1-5; no definite D call. This CDR3 region has 11 residues. V was clipped by 3 bases and J by 6 bases, with 3 bases between them. Germline lookup yields CDR1 SGHAT and CDR2 FQNNGV. The CDR3 here is CASSLGQPQHF. CDR3 nucleotide sequence: TGTGCCAGCAGCTTGGGTCAGCCCCAGCATTTT.

This clone was picked up one time. The CDR3 here is CASGSGMGETNEKLFF. The CDR3 DNA reads as TGTGCTAGTGGTTCTGGGATGGGAGAAACTAATGAAAAACTGTTTTTT. The J gene is TRBJ1-4, the V gene TRBV12-5; no firm D call. This CDR3 spans 16 amino acids. CDR1 and CDR2 from the germline V gene are LGHNT and FRNRAP. V was shortened by 4 bases and J by 1 base, with 13 bases between the two germline ends.

The V gene is TRBV6-4, the J gene TRBJ2-1; 12 nucleotides agree with TRBD2. The CDR3 covers 15 residues. The V gene's germline CDR1 is MRHNA and CDR2 SNTAGT. V gave up 6 bases and J gave up 6 bases; unmatched junction bases: 6. CDR3 nucleotide sequence: TGTGCCAGCAGCTCTAGCGGGGGGGGATCCAATGAGCAGTTCTTC. Amino acid sequence: CASSSSGGGSNEQFF.

The V call is TRBV20-1, the J call TRBJ1-1; unclear D gene. The CDR3 is made up of 13 amino acids. V was cut by 3 bases and J by 3 bases, with 11 bases left in between. Germline lookup yields CDR1 DFQATT and CDR2 SNEGSKA (reference sequence). Written as DNA, the CDR3 is TGCAGTGCTAGTAAGGAGCGGGACACTGAAGCTTTCTTT. Amino acid sequence: CSASKERDTEAFF.

This clone was seen many times. The chain employs TRBV7-9 and TRBJ1-5; the match to TRBD1 covers 7 bases. The CDR3 runs 17 residues. V shed 1 base, J shed 7 bases, and the junction held 13 bases outside the gene matches. Germline CDR1 is SEHNR and CDR2 is FQNEAQ (reference sequence). For the CDR3, the DNA is TGTGCCAGCAGCTTAGGCTGGGAGGGAGGGGGCTTACAGCCCCAGCATTTT. It encodes CASSLGWEGGGLQPQHF.

This clone was seen only once. V and J are TRBV27 and TRBJ2-7, with 9 bases fitting TRBD1. Germline values: CDR1 MNHEY, CDR2 SMNVEV (reference sequence). The CDR3 covers 16 residues. After removal of 1 base from V and 3 bases from J, the junction contained 7 bases not matched to a gene. Here the CDR3 reads CASSLFRGTGLYEQYF. In DNA form, the CDR3 reads TGTGCCAGCAGTTTATTTCGCGGGACAGGGCTCTACGAGCAGTACTTC.

The rearrangement joins TRBV27 to TRBJ1-3; possibly TRBD1 for D (5 bases). CDR1 and CDR2 (germline): MNHEY, SMNVEV (reference sequence). This CDR3 region has 15 residues. With 3 bases removed from V and 4 bases from J, the gap between germline ends came to 13 bases. CDR3 residues: CASSFTGTGGNTIYF. DNA for the CDR3: TGTGCCAGCAGTTTCACCGGGACCGGCGGAAACACCATATATTTT.

Only one count was recorded for this clone. The V call is TRBV5-1, the J call TRBJ2-5; no reliable D call. Between the trimmed V and J ends, which lost 2 bases and 0 bases, there was a span of 8 bases. CDR3 length: 14 residues. Germline loops: CDR1 SGHRS, CDR2 YFSETQ. The DNA of the CDR3 is TGCGCCAGCAGCTTTACAGCGTACCAAGAGACCCAGTACTTC. Translated: CASSFTAYQETQYF.

The DNA of the CDR3 is TGTGCCAGTAGTAGCAAAGGGGGTCACTATGGCTACACCTTC. Translating gives CASSSKGGHYGYTF. This sequence joins TRBV19 and TRBJ1-2; D is possibly TRBD1 (6 bases). This CDR3 region has 14 residues. Germline CDR1 reads LNHDA; CDR2 reads SQIVND (reference sequence). V lost 4 bases to trimming and J lost 3 bases, with 12 bases between them.

This rearrangement joins TRBV7-6 to TRBJ2-7; no reliable D call. V dropped 1 base and J dropped 2 bases, with 9 bases sitting between them. This CDR3 contains 14 residues. CDR1 is SGHVS, CDR2 FNYEAQ, per germline. As DNA, the CDR3 is TGTGCCAGCAGCTTAGTCCAAACGACCTACGAGCAGTACTTC. It encodes CASSLVQTTYEQYF.

This clone was observed a single time. The genes are TRBV11-2 and TRBJ2-1, with D perhaps given as TRBD1 or TRBD2 (6 bases each). The CDR3 is 13 residues long. Germline V gene data show CDR1 as SGHAT and CDR2 as FQNNGV. V lost 4 bases and J lost 10, with 14 bases in between. For the CDR3, the DNA is TGTGCCAGCAGCTCCCTTGGGGGGCCAGAGCAGTTCTTC. Protein sequence: CASSSLGGPEQFF.

This clone has a single count. This chain joins TRBV20-1 and TRBJ1-1; D gene unclear. V was clipped by 3 bases and J by 0 bases, with 11 bases between them. Germline V CDR1 and CDR2: DFQATT, SNEGSKA (reference sequence). This CDR3 is 14 amino acids long. In DNA form, the CDR3 reads TGCAGTGCTAGTGAGACGTACATGAACACTGAAGCTTTCTTT. Its protein is CSASETYMNTEAFF.

The gene calls are TRBV6-4 and TRBJ1-2; the D gene is possibly TRBD1 (5 bases). The CDR3 is made up of 11 amino acids. Germline V gives CDR1 MRHNA, CDR2 SNTAGT. V was shortened by 4 bases and J by 8 bases, with 8 bases between the two germline ends. The CDR3 loop reads CASSAEGGYTF. For the CDR3, the DNA is TGTGCCAGCAGTGCAGAGGGGGGCTACACCTTC.

A single count supports this clone. This chain links TRBV13 with TRBJ2-7, with D possibly matching TRBD2 (6 bases). Trimming took 5 bases from V and 6 from J, leaving 17 bases between them. In germline, CDR1 is PRHDT, CDR2 FYEKMQ (reference sequence). This CDR3 contains 14 residues. In nucleotides, the CDR3 is TGTGCCAGCAGCCCCGGGACTTCTCATCGCGAGCAGTACTTC. Translating it yields CASSPGTSHREQYF.

The chain carries TRBV28 and TRBJ1-2, with D possibly matching TRBD1 (6 bases). The V gene's germline CDR1 is MDHEN and CDR2 SYDVKM. This CDR3 region has 15 residues. V lost 2 bases, J lost 11 bases, and 21 bases lay in between. CDR3 loop: CASSLGRGRPSVYTF. As DNA, the CDR3 is TGTGCCAGCAGTTTAGGCAGGGGACGCCCCAGTGTGTACACCTTC.

The J gene is TRBJ2-7, the V gene TRBV6-2 or TRBV6-3; 12 nucleotides line up with TRBD2. The V segment lost 5 bases and the J segment 6 bases; nucleotides outside the gene matches: 5. CDR3 length: 14 residues. The germline CDR1 and CDR2 sequences are MNHEY and SVGEGT. For the CDR3, the DNA is TGTGCCAGCAGTGAGGGACTAGCGGGTTCCGAGCAGTACTTC. Translation: CASSEGLAGSEQYF.

The chain combines TRBV28 with TRBJ1-1; D might be TRBD1 (5 bases). This CDR3 is 11 amino acids long. Germline CDR1 MDHEN, CDR2 SYDVKM. The V end lost 5 bases, the J end lost 11 bases, and 12 bases lay between the germline ends. As DNA, the CDR3 is TGTGCCAGCAGTGGAGACAGATGGGCTTTCTTT. Translating gives CASSGDRWAFF.